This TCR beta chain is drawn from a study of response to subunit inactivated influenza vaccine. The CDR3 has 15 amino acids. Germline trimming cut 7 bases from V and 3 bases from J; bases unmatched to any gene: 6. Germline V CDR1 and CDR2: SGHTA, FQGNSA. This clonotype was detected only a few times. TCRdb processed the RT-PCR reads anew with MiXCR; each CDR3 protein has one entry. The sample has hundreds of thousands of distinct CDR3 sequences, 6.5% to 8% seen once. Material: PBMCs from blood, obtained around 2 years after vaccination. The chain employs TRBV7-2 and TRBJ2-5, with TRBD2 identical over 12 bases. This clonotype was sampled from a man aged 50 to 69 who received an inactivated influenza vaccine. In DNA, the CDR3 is TGTGCCAGCAAGAGGAGACTAGCGGGAGAAGAGACCCAGTACTTC. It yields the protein CASKRRLAGEETQYF.